The source of this TCR beta chain is a study of shared clonotypes between healthy human individuals. This clone has a single count. Its antigen is unknown. Researchers partitioned CD4+ cells into CD45RA+ naive and CD45RA-negative memory subsets. The CDR3 runs 13 residues. Germline-derived CDR1 and CDR2 are SGHRS and YFSETQ. Deletions cut 7 bases from V and 8 bases from J, with 18 bases between. Study-level findings and limits: The donor pool, a small one, limited the genetic and exposure-history diversity represented. Generation probability values for non-shared clonotypes were lower than those for clonotypes shared by all four donors. A few donors showed sharing of approximately 5% of naive CD4 clonotypes.

Only in-frame clones appear in the TCRdb table, and some are missing; sequencing was by immunoSEQ multiplex PCR. The table records over 2 million clones, around 92% of them present only once. What was sequenced was naive CD4+ T cells from PBMCs. Noted subset: CD45RA+ positively selected. The sequence came from a man between 18 and 29 years old in good health. Some clones in this sample may be carry-over from other donors' samples. The rearrangement uses TRBV5-1 and TRBJ1-2, with unresolved D. The CDR3 nucleotides are TGCGCCAGCTCCCCTCTGGTGGATCGGGGCTACACCTTC. It translates to CASSPLVDRGYTF.